Sequencing of this T cell receptor beta chain was carried out in a study of T-cell reconstitution after alpha-beta-depleted transplantation in children. Note on this clonotype: Its antigen is currently unknown. Germline is not matched at one junction end, which may reflect a read error.

The CDR3 has 19 amino acids. Germline V CDR1 and CDR2: DFQATT, SNEGSKA (reference sequence). The library targeted TCRbeta and was prepared with unique molecular identifiers. TCRdb processed the PCR reads anew with MiXCR; each CDR3 protein has one entry. Here the sample spans over 100,000 distinct CDR3 sequences, about 6% being singletons. The study, taken as a whole, reports: One year after transplant, T-cell counts and diversity came mostly from newly produced T cells.

The origin of this receptor is a female patient aged 2-9 years who had a stem cell transplant for Fanconi anemia, so the T cells may come from the graft donor. The chain has TRBV20-1 and TRBJ2-7; 9 nucleotides line up with TRBD2. The sample in question was PBMCs, mostly from graft donor cells, obtained 60 days after TCRalphabeta/CD19-depleted stem cell transplant. CDR3 loop: CCAYKLAGTSSERGYEQYF. CDR3 bases: TGCTGTGCATATAAATTAGCGGGGACTAGCAGCGAGCGGGGCTACGAGCAGTACTTC.